This is a list of T cell receptor beta chains from one sample in a study of cytomegalovirus exposure and HLA in healthy donors. Using immunoSEQ multiplex PCR, the repertoire was profiled, and TCRdb retains in-frame clones only, with some absent. The table lists roughly 120,000 clones, 76% of them singletons. The sequencing input was PBMCs. The receptors here all came from a man aged 25 to 45 in good health and CMV-seropositive. CDR3s leave out the opening cysteine and the closing phenylalanine or tryptophan. A D gene is named only where the DNA matches it firmly.

>TRBJ1-6|NA|TRBV5-1|15
ASSPTVRSSYNSPLH
>TRBJ2-5|NA|TRBV5-1|12
ASSLDSPGETQY
>TRBJ2-7|NA|TRBV2|12
ASSEQGSSYEQY
>TRBJ1-2|TRBD1|TRBV27|14
ASHPQDRTGNYGYT
>TRBJ1-1|TRBD1|TRBV6-5|14
ASSYSSTGVNTEAF
>TRBJ1-2|NA|TRBV30|8
ACTGIHYT
>TRBJ1-6|NA|TRBV6-1|13
ASSGPPLTKSPLH
>TRBJ2-2|NA|TRBV11-2|13
ASSLDRVVTGELF
>TRBJ1-3|NA|TRBV28|13
ASTLPGGSGNTIY
>TRBJ1-4|NA|TRBV7-9|11
ASSQETNEKLF
>TRBJ1-5|TRBD1|TRBV29-1|12
SVETGESNQPQH
>TRBJ1-3|TRBD1|TRBV6-5|12
ATEPQGAGNTIY
>TRBJ1-1|TRBD1|TRBV19|11
ASEAGGHGEAF
>TRBJ2-7|TRBD2|TRBV6-1|13
ASKVGGFGSYEQY
>TRBJ1-1|NA|TRBV27|15
ASSLVHGPGLNTEAF
>TRBJ2-2|TRBD2|TRBV28|15
ASSLWRLAGGPGELF
>TRBJ2-1|NA|TRBV27|12
ASSSPTGYNEQF
>TRBJ2-7|TRBD1|TRBV4-3|14
ASSQEGGDRAYEQY
>TRBJ2-7|TRBD1|TRBV11-2|11
ASSLPDRVSQY
>TRBJ2-2|NA|TRBV28|13
ASSLITGSSGELF
>TRBJ2-3|TRBD2|TRBV27|13
ASSSLAGGVDTQY
>TRBJ1-2|NA|TRBV7-2|13
ASSLDTGSNYGYT
>TRBJ1-2|TRBD1|TRBV7-9|12
ASGRGQMSYGYT
>TRBJ2-2|NA|TRBV11-2|14
ASSLAPRGSTGELF
>NA|TRBD1|TRBV28|15
ASSFVRGQAGSYEQY
>TRBJ2-5|TRBD2|TRBV7-2|16
ASSLGVGLAGAQETQY
>TRBJ1-4|NA|TRBV28|13
ASSLGALTNEKLF
>TRBJ2-7|NA|TRBV5-5|12
ASSTGRGAGEQY
>TRBJ2-3|NA|TRBV18|12
ASSPISGSDTQY
>TRBJ1-2|NA|TRBV28|10
ASSLSGYGYT
>TRBJ2-3|TRBD2|TRBV4-1|13
ASSQLAGDVDTQY
>TRBJ2-7|NA|TRBV5-1|14
ASSTYEQESSYEQY
>TRBJ2-7|NA|TRBV20-1|9
SARGLPEQY
>TRBJ1-6|NA|TRBV2|13
ASSKEQFPNSPLH
>TRBJ2-5|TRBD2|TRBV18|14
ASSRLAGDFKETQY
>TRBJ2-2|NA|TRBV2|12
ASSERGNTGELF
>TRBJ2-7|TRBD1|TRBV7-9|11
ASRRSGGGEQY
>TRBJ2-7|TRBD1|TRBV11-2|14
ASSLGYRGNSYEQY
>TRBJ1-1|NA|TRBV6-5|12
ASSYSAMNTEAF
>TRBJ2-7|TRBD1|TRBV28|13
ASRKDRGFLYEQY
>TRBJ1-2|TRBD1|TRBV6-5|13
ASSYPGQANYGYT
>TRBJ2-6|TRBD1|TRBV27|18
ASSFRPGTGGLGGANVLT
>TRBJ1-1|NA|TRBV18|13
ASSPLMEGNTEAF
>TRBJ1-4|NA|TRBV6-1|12
ASSDGGWDEKLF
>TRBJ2-3|TRBD2|TRBV11-3|14
ASSSGLAGGTDTQY
>TRBJ2-5|NA|TRBV15|12
ATSRGGTQETQY
>TRBJ1-2|TRBD1|TRBV7-8|12
ASSLTQGASGYT
>TRBJ1-4|TRBD1|TRBV19|11
ASMGQPNEKLF
>TRBJ1-2|NA|TRBV9|12
ASAAGRGGYGYT
>TRBJ1-1|NA|TRBV29-1|11
SVVGKLNTEAF
>TRBJ2-3|NA|TRBV15|15
ATSRGGEVVGTDTQY
>TRBJ2-6|NA|TRBV5-1|14
ASSLSSTAGANVLT
>TRBJ2-7|NA|TRBV6-1|12
ASSRFTGDYEQY
>TRBJ1-6|NA|TRBV28|13
ASSLTGGSNSPLH